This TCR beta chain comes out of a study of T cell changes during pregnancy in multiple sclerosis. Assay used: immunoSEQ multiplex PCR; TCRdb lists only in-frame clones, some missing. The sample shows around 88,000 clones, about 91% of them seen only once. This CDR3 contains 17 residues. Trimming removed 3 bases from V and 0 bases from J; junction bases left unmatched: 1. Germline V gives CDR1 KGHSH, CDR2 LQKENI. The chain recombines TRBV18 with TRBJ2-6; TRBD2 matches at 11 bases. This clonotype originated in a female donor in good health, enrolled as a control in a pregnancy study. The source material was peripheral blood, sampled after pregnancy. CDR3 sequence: CASSPLAGGSGANVLTF. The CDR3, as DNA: TGTGCCAGCTCACCCCTAGCGGGAGGCTCTGGGGCCAACGTCCTGACTTTC.